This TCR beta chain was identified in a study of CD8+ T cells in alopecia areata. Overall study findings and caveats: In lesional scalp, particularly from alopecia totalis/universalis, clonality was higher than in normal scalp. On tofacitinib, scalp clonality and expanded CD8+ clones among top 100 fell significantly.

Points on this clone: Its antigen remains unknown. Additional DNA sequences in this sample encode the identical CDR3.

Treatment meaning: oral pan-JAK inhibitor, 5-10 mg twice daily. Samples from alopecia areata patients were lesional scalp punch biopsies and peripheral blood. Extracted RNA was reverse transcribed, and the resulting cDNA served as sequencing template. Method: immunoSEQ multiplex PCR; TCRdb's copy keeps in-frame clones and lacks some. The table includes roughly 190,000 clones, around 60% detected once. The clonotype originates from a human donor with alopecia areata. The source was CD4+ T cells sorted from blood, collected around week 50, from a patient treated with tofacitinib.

The CDR3 sequence: CSVGGSYEQYF. As DNA, the CDR3 is TGCAGCGTCGGGGGCTCCTACGAGCAGTACTTC. The genes are TRBV29-1 and TRBJ2-7; possibly TRBD2 for D (6 bases). V lost 6 bases and J lost 0, with 6 bases in between. Germline V gives CDR1 SQVTM, CDR2 ANQGSEA. The CDR3 covers 11 residues.